This T cell receptor (beta chain) was identified during a study of T cells in Graves' hyperthyroidism and ophthalmopathy. Whole-study results and caveats: Blood also carried most thyroid clonotypes expanded above 0.001. Stable hyperthyroidism and ophthalmopathy were separated using 13 V-J signatures.

This clonotype was counted many times. Its antigen is unidentified. The TCR beta CDR3 regions underwent amplification using RNA transcripts as the source. First-round RT-PCR with HTBI primers amplified the TCR CDR3 region. One entry per CDR3 protein results from TCRdb running MiXCR on the multiplex PCR reads. The data contain roughly 360,000 distinct CDR3 sequences, 13% of them singletons. CDR3 length: 14 residues. V was trimmed by 3 bases and J by 0 bases, leaving 8 bases between them. Germline V gene sequence: CDR1 WSHSY, CDR2 SAAADI. The PBMCs studied were ones that came from about 10 ml fresh peripheral blood.

The chain recombines TRBV10-2 with TRBJ1-2; D unclear. Specimen: blood. The TCR was taken from a man younger than 40 with Graves' hyperthyroidism that later progressed to Graves' ophthalmopathy. CDR3: CASSELISNYGYTF. The DNA of the CDR3 is TGCGCCAGCAGTGAACTCATTTCTAACTATGGCTACACCTTC.